These 26 T cell receptor beta chains originate from one sample sequenced in a study of cytomegalovirus exposure and HLA in healthy donors. Measured with immunoSEQ multiplex PCR; TCRdb has only the in-frame clones, and not every one. The sample contains roughly 140,000 clones, 85% to 90% of which appear only once. Source material: PBMCs. Every receptor here comes from a woman aged 18-29 years in good health and CMV-seropositive.

The chain joins TRBV15 to TRBJ2-2; TRBD2 aligns across 8 bases. The germline V gene encodes CDR1 LNHNV and CDR2 YYDKDF (reference sequence). The trim removed 1 base at V and 2 bases at J, leaving 6 bases unmatched. The CDR3 spans 17 residues. DNA of the CDR3: TGTGCCACCAGCAGAGGCCTAGCGGGCCTAAACACCGGGGAGCTGTTTTTT. Protein product: CATSRGLAGLNTGELFF.

This rearrangement joins TRBV6-5 to TRBJ1-6; 10 nucleotides line up with TRBD1. The CDR3 contains 15 residues. CDR1 and CDR2 from the germline V gene are MNHEY and SVGAGI. After removal of 2 bases from V and 7 bases from J, the junction contained 2 bases not matched to a gene. CDR3 bases: TGTGCCAGCAGTTACAGACAGGGGGCAAATTCACCCCTCCACTTT. Translation gives CASSYRQGANSPLHF.

This chain links TRBV9 with TRBJ2-2, with 7 bases aligning to TRBD2. The CDR3 totals 16 residues. Unmatched junction bases numbered 9, after V lost 7 bases and J lost 0 bases. Germline V gives CDR1 SGDLS, CDR2 YYNGEE. CDR3 in DNA: TGTGCCAGCGGGTCGGGAGGATACGCGAACACCGGGGAGCTGTTTTTT. This sequence encodes CASGSGGYANTGELFF. Complete variable domain (other parts from reference TRBV9 and TRBJ2-2): DSGVTQTPKHLITATGQRVTLRCSPRSGDLSVYWYQQSLDQGLQFLIQYYNGEERAKGNILERFSAQQFPDLHSELNLSSLELGDSALYFCASGSGGYANTGELFFGEGSRLTVL.

The chain carries TRBV6-5 and TRBJ1-2; TRBD1 matches 8 bases. The CDR3 spans 13 residues. V was clipped by 11 bases and J by 8 bases; unmatched bases: 13. Germline assignment: CDR1 MNHEY and CDR2 SVGAGI. The CDR3 spells CAAAPDRGLGYTF. The DNA of the CDR3 is TGTGCCGCTGCCCCAGACAGGGGTTTAGGCTACACCTTC.

V gene TRBV5-1 combines with J gene TRBJ1-2; possible D gene TRBD1, 6 bases. The V gene's germline CDR1 is SGHRS and CDR2 YFSETQ. The CDR3 totals 17 residues. V lost 4 bases and J lost 3, with 22 bases in between. In nucleotides, the CDR3 is TGCGCCAGCAGCCCCCTACATGGACAGACACTTTACTATGGCTACACCTTC. Amino acid sequence: CASSPLHGQTLYYGYTF.

This clone has a single count. The rearrangement joins TRBV5-5 to TRBJ1-1; D unclear. V lost 1 base and J lost 0, with 10 bases in between. In germline, CDR1 is SGHKS, CDR2 YYEKEE (reference sequence). The CDR3 consists of 15 residues. This chain's CDR3 is CASSLQAGMNTEAFF. The CDR3 coding sequence is TGTGCCAGCAGCTTGCAGGCAGGTATGAACACTGAAGCTTTCTTT.

The CDR3 protein is CASATSGITDTQYF. DNA for the CDR3: TGTGCCAGCGCGACTAGCGGGATAACAGATACGCAGTATTTT. The V call is TRBV6-5, the J call TRBJ2-3, with 11 bases lining up with TRBD2. This CDR3 region has 14 residues. With 8 bases clipped from V and 3 bases from J, the junction kept 4 bases outside the gene matches. CDR1 is MNHEY and CDR2 is SVGAGI in the germline V gene.

This clone was picked up a small number of times. J is TRBJ1-1 and V is TRBV4-2; the match to TRBD1 covers 10 bases. Trimming cost V 1 base and J 4 bases; bases outside gene matches: 3. The CDR3 has 15 amino acids. Germline lookup yields CDR1 LGHNA and CDR2 YNFKEQ. The CDR3 reads CASSQARTGGTEAFF. The DNA of the CDR3 is TGTGCCAGCAGCCAAGCCCGGACAGGGGGCACTGAAGCTTTCTTT.

The DNA of the CDR3 is TGTGCCAGTAGTCGGGACCGCGGGGCAATTCAGTACTTC. This encodes CASSRDRGAIQYF. The chain employs TRBV19 and TRBJ2-4; D might be TRBD2 (6 bases). Looked up from germline, CDR1 is LNHDA and CDR2 is SQIVND (reference sequence). CDR3 size: 13 residues. Between the trimmed V and J ends, which lost 5 bases and 10 bases, there was a span of 15 bases.

The rearrangement links TRBV4-2 to TRBJ2-7; possibly TRBD2 for D (6 bases). Germline CDR1 reads LGHNA; CDR2 reads YNFKEQ. Between the trimmed V and J ends, which lost 3 bases and 4 bases, there was a span of 13 bases. The CDR3 runs 14 residues. The DNA of the CDR3 is TGTGCCAGCAGCCAGGGTAGCGGACCTTACGAGCAGTACTTC. Residues: CASSQGSGPYEQYF.

This clone occurred once. The chain uses TRBV13 and TRBJ1-2; possibly TRBD1 for D (5 bases). Germline assignment: CDR1 PRHDT and CDR2 FYEKMQ (reference sequence). There are 16 residues in the CDR3. V lost 0 bases to trimming and J lost 3 bases, with 14 bases between them. The CDR3 region is CASSLGAGTRYYGYTF. In nucleotides, the CDR3 is TGTGCCAGCAGCTTAGGGGCGGGGACTAGATACTATGGCTACACCTTC.

The J gene is TRBJ2-3, the V gene TRBV4-3; 9 bases match TRBD2. The germline gives CDR1 LGHNA, CDR2 YSLEER. The V and J ends lost 0 bases and 0 bases, in that order; junction bases with no gene match: 4. CDR3 length: 17 amino acids. CDR3 region: CASSQEFSGGSTDTQYF. In DNA, the CDR3 is TGCGCCAGCAGCCAAGAGTTCAGCGGGGGGAGCACAGATACGCAGTATTTT.

The sample holds one count of this clone. The DNA for the CDR3 is TGTGCCAGCAGCTTAGGTTCCGGCGGGAGAACCTACGAGCAGTACTTC. Amino acids: CASSLGSGGRTYEQYF. This chain connects TRBV7-9 to TRBJ2-7; TRBD2 matches 7 bases. Trimming removed 1 base from V and 2 bases from J; junction bases left unmatched: 8. This CDR3 contains 16 residues. Germline V gene sequence: CDR1 SEHNR, CDR2 FQNEAQ (reference sequence).

The V and J genes are TRBV2 and TRBJ1-1, with D unresolved. This CDR3 has 14 residues. Trimming cost V 7 bases and J 8 bases, with 20 bases left between them. From germline, CDR1 is SNHLY and CDR2 FYNNEI. The DNA of the CDR3 is TGTGCCAGCAATGGGAGGCCCGGGTACGTCGAAGCTTTCTTT. Protein sequence: CASNGRPGYVEAFF.

The V gene is TRBV7-9, the J gene TRBJ2-1; D is perhaps TRBD2 (5 bases). Germline loops: CDR1 SEHNR, CDR2 FQNEAQ (reference sequence). The CDR3 extends over 14 amino acids. Trimming shortened V by 5 bases and J by 3 bases, and 11 bases separated the two germline ends. The CDR3 region has the DNA TGTGCCAGCAGCACACTCGGGGACTACAATGAGCAGTTCTTC. Protein sequence: CASSTLGDYNEQFF.

The chain has TRBV27 and TRBJ2-7, with 14 bases lining up with TRBD2. There are 15 residues in the CDR3. Per the germline V gene, CDR1 is MNHEY and CDR2 is SMNVEV (reference sequence). J was trimmed by 4 bases and V by 6 bases; bases with no gene match: 5. In nucleotides, the CDR3 is TGTGCCAGCAGCCTAGGGACTAGCGGGAGTTACGAGCAGTACTTC. Its translation is CASSLGTSGSYEQYF.

The V and J genes are TRBV5-1 and TRBJ2-5; 7 bases line up with TRBD2. V was pared by 3 bases and J by 4 bases, with 9 bases of the junction left unmatched. Per the germline V gene, CDR1 is SGHRS and CDR2 is YFSETQ. The CDR3 has 15 residues. The CDR3 nucleotides read TGCGCCAGCAGCTGGGGGAGGGTGTTGGGAGAGACCCAGTACTTC. It encodes CASSWGRVLGETQYF.

The rearrangement uses TRBV2 and TRBJ2-7, with a weak D call TRBD2 (5 bases). V was pared by 3 bases and J by 6 bases, with 18 bases between. The CDR3 covers 15 residues. Germline CDR1 is SNHLY and CDR2 is FYNNEI. The CDR3 nucleotides are TGTGCCAGCAGTGACGCTAGCAACCCGCTGGGCGAGCAGTACTTC. It translates to CASSDASNPLGEQYF.

This chain connects TRBV19 to TRBJ2-7; 9 nucleotides match TRBD2. Germline lookup yields CDR1 LNHDA and CDR2 SQIVND (reference sequence). After removal of 10 bases from V and 4 bases from J, the junction contained 11 bases not matched to a gene. CDR3 length: 14 residues. For the CDR3, the DNA is TGTGCCACCCGAGCGAAGCGGGGGGTTTACGAGCAGTACTTC. It encodes CATRAKRGVYEQYF.

The chain carries TRBV7-8 and TRBJ2-3, with D uncertain. This CDR3 region has 15 residues. The ends were cut back, 1 base at V and 1 base at J, with 9 bases in the middle. The germline gives CDR1 SGHVS, CDR2 FQNEAQ. The CDR3 nucleotides are TGTGCCAGCAGCTTAGTACCACTGGGCACAGATACGCAGTATTTT. Its translation is CASSLVPLGTDTQYF.

CDR3 bases: TGTGCCAGCAGCATTCTGACCGGGACAGGGTTCGACGAGCAGTACTTC. This codes for CASSILTGTGFDEQYF. The chain recombines TRBV28 with TRBJ2-7; 9 bases are a match to TRBD1. Per the germline V gene, CDR1 is MDHEN and CDR2 is SYDVKM. J was trimmed by 5 bases and V by 6 bases; bases with no gene match: 14. CDR3 length: 16 amino acids.

The V call is TRBV7-9, the J call TRBJ2-5; D ambiguous. The V gene lost 1 base and the J gene lost 7 bases, with 4 bases spanning the gap. Germline V CDR1 and CDR2: SEHNR, FQNEAQ (reference sequence). The CDR3 loop spans 11 amino acids. DNA of the CDR3: TGTGCCAGCAGCTTAGGGGCGACCCAGTACTTC. It is translated as CASSLGATQYF. Based on the CDR3 plus reference TRBV7-9 and TRBJ2-5, the full variable domain is DTGVSQNPRHKITKRGQNVTFRCDPISEHNRLYWYRQTLGQGPEFLTYFQNEAQLEKSRLLSDRFSAERPKGSFSTLEIQRTEQGDSAMYLCASSLGATQYFGPGTRLLVL.

This sequence joins TRBV15 and TRBJ1-5; 7 bases line up with TRBD1. This CDR3 contains 16 residues. The germline V gene has CDR1 LNHNV and CDR2 YYDKDF (reference sequence). After removal of 0 bases from V and 3 bases from J, the junction contained 5 bases not matched to a gene. In DNA form, the CDR3 reads TGTGCCACCAGCAGAGATTACAGGGGTAACAATCAGCCCCAGCATTTT. Its translation is CATSRDYRGNNQPQHF.

The chain joins TRBV28 to TRBJ2-1, with D possibly being TRBD2 (5 bases). CDR1 and CDR2 from the germline V gene are MDHEN and SYDVKM. V dropped 6 bases and J dropped 2 bases, with 8 bases sitting between them. This CDR3 is 13 amino acids long. The CDR3 DNA is TGTGCCAGCAGATCGGGGACCTACAATGAGCAGTTCTTC. As protein: CASRSGTYNEQFF.

The chain combines TRBV2 with TRBJ2-5, with TRBD2 matching over 9 bases. CDR1 is SNHLY, CDR2 FYNNEI, per germline. The V and J ends lost 7 bases and 5 bases, in that order; junction bases with no gene match: 8. CDR3 size: 14 residues. CDR3 in amino acids: CASIGGGAGETQYF. The CDR3, as DNA: TGTGCCAGCATCGGCGGGGGGGCCGGGGAGACCCAGTACTTC.

This sequence joins TRBV5-4 and TRBJ1-4, with D maybe TRBD1 (6 bases). The length of the CDR3 is 14 residues. Germline loops: CDR1 SGHNT, CDR2 YYREEE (reference sequence). V lost 4 bases to trimming and J lost 5 bases, with 12 bases between them. The CDR3 is CASSTGGGNEKLFF. Written as DNA, the CDR3 is TGTGCCAGCAGCACGGGAGGGGGGAATGAAAAACTGTTTTTT.